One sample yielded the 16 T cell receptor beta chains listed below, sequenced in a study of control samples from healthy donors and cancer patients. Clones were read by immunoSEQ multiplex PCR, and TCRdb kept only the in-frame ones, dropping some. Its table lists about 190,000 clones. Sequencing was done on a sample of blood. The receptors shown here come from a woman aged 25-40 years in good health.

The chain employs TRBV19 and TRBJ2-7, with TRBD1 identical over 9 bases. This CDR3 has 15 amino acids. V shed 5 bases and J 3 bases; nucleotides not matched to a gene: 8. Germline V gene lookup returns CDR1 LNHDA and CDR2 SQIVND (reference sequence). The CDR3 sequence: CASSSFPGQGYEQYF. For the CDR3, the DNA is TGTGCCAGTAGTTCATTCCCGGGACAGGGCTACGAGCAGTACTTC.

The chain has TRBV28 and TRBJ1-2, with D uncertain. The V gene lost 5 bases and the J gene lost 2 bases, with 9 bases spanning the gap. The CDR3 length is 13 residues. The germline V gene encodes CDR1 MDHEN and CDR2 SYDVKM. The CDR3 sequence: CASSNRDNYGYTF. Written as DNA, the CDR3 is TGTGCCAGCAGTAACCGCGACAACTATGGCTACACCTTC.

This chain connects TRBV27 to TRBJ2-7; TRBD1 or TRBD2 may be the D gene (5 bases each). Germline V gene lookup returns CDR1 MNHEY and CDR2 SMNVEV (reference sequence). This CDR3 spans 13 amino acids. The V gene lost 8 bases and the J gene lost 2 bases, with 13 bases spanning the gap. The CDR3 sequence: CASGRDPAYEQYF. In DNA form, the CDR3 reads TGTGCCAGCGGAAGGGACCCCGCCTACGAGCAGTACTTC.

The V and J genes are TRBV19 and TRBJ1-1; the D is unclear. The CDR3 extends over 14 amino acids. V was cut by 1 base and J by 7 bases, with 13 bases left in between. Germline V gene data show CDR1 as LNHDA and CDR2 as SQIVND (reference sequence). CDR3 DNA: TGTGCCAGTAGTATAGGTAGAGGGCGGAATGAAGCTTTCTTT. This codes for CASSIGRGRNEAFF. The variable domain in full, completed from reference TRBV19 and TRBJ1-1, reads DGGITQSPKYLFRKEGQNVTLSCEQNLNHDAMYWYRQDPGQGLRLIYYSQIVNDFQKGDIAEGYSVSREKKESFPLTVTSAQKNPTAFYLCASSIGRGRNEAFFGQGTRLTVV.

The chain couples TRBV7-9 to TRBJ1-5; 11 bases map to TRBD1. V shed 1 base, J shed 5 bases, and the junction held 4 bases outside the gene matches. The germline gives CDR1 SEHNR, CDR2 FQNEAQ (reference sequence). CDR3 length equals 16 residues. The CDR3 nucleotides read TGTGCCAGCAGCTTAGATTTGGACAGGGGGCATCAGCCCCAGCATTTT. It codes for CASSLDLDRGHQPQHF.

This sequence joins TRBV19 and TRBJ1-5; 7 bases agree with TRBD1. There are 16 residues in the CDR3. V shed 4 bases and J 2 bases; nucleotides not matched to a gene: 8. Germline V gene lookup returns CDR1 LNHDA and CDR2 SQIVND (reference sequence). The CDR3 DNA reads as TGTGCCAGTAGTAGTCTCGAAACAGGGGGCAATCAGCCCCAGCATTTT. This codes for CASSSLETGGNQPQHF. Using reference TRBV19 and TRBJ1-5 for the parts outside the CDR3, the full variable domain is DGGITQSPKYLFRKEGQNVTLSCEQNLNHDAMYWYRQDPGQGLRLIYYSQIVNDFQKGDIAEGYSVSREKKESFPLTVTSAQKNPTAFYLCASSSLETGGNQPQHFGDGTRLSIL.

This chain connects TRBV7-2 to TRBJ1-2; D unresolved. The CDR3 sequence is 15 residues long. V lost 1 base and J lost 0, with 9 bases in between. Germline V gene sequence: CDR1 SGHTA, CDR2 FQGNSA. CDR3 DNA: TGTGCCAGCAGCTTAGGACCGAATACTAACTATGGCTACACCTTC. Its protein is CASSLGPNTNYGYTF.

CDR3 loop: CASINTGGSTEAFF. CDR3 coding DNA: TGTGCCAGCATTAATACAGGGGGGAGCACTGAAGCTTTCTTT. The V gene is TRBV27, the J gene TRBJ1-1; 8 bases line up with TRBD1. In germline, CDR1 is MNHEY, CDR2 SMNVEV (reference sequence). The CDR3 has 14 residues. V lost 7 bases, J lost 4 bases, and 8 bases stayed unmatched.

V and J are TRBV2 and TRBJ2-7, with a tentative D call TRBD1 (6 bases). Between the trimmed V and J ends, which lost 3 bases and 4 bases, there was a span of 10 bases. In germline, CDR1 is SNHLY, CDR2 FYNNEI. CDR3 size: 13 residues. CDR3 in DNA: TGTGCCAGCAGTGACGGGCAGGGGTACGAGCAGTACTTC. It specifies CASSDGQGYEQYF.

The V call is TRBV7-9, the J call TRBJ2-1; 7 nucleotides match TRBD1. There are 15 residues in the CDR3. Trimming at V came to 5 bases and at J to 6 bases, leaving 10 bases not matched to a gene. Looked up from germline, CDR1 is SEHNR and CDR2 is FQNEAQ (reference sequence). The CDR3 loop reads CASSPRQGRGNEQFF. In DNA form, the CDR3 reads TGTGCCAGCAGCCCCCGACAGGGAAGGGGCAATGAGCAGTTCTTC.

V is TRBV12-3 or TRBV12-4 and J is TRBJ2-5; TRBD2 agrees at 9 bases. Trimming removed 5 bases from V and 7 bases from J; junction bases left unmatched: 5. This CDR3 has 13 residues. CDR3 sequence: CASSASSGGTQYF. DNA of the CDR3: TGTGCCAGCAGTGCGAGTAGCGGGGGGACCCAGTACTTC.

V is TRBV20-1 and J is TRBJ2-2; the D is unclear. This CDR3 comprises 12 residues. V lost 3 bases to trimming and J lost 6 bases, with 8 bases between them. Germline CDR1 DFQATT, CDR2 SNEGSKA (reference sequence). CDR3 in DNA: TGCAGTGCTAGTTACAGATCCGGGGAGCTGTTTTTT. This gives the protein CSASYRSGELFF.

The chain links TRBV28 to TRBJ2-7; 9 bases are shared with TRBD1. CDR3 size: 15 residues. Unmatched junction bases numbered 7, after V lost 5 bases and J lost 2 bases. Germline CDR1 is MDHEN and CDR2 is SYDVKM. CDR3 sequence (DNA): TGTGCCAGCAGTCTCCAATGGGACAGGGCCTACGAGCAGTACTTC. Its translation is CASSLQWDRAYEQYF.

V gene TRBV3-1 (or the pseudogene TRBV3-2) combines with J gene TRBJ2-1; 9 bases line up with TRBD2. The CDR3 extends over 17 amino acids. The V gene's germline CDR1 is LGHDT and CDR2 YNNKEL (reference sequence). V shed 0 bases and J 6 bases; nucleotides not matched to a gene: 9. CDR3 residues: CASSQDPSLAGGNEQFF. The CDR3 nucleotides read TGTGCCAGCAGCCAAGATCCATCACTAGCGGGCGGCAATGAGCAGTTCTTC.

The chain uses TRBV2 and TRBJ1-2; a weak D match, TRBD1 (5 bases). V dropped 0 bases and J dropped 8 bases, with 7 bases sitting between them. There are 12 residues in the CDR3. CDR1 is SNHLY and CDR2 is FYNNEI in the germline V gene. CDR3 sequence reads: CASSEAGDGYTF. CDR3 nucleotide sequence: TGTGCCAGCAGTGAAGCCGGGGACGGCTACACCTTC.

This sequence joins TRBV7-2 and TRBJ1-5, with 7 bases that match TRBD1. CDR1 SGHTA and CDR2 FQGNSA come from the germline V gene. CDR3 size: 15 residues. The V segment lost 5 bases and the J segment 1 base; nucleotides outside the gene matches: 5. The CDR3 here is CASSLQGFSNQPQHF. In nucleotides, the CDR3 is TGTGCCAGCAGCCTACAGGGGTTCAGCAATCAGCCCCAGCATTTT.